A selection of T cell receptor beta chains follows, all from one sample in a study of blood T cells in healthy people across ages. TCRdb independently ran MiXCR on the 5' RACE reads; one entry per CDR3 protein. Of approximately 800,000 distinct CDR3 sequences listed, roughly 60% were seen once; the top ten hold about 20%. Material for sequencing was blood. The receptor source for this set is a man aged 25 to 40 in good health. Both conserved end residues are trimmed from each CDR3.

TRBV20-1,TRBJ2-1,SAGDRTGGNNEQF
TRBV6-6,NA,ASSYWGGTNEQY
TRBV20-1,TRBJ2-7,SARDELAGRYEQY
TRBV6-2/TRBV6-3,TRBJ2-5,ASSYMPGDGETQY
TRBV12-3/TRBV12-4,TRBJ1-2,ASIGEGYGYT
TRBV27,TRBJ1-1,ASKVVQGTPEAF
TRBV29-1,TRBJ1-5,SVGPGGSNQPQH
TRBV14,TRBJ2-7,ASSQNGDGREQY
TRBV20-1,TRBJ2-7,SATGPSPGYEQY
TRBV5-1,TRBJ2-1,ASSPSMGSGERNEQF
TRBV7-6,TRBJ2-3,ASSFSSYGTDTQY
TRBV29-1,TRBJ2-1,SVEEHLGRSNEQF
TRBV7-6,NA,ASSLLGQGRETQY
TRBV7-2,TRBJ2-7,ASSFPPSGFLYEQY
TRBV20-1,TRBJ2-1,SASSVGAYNEQF
TRBV12-5,TRBJ2-4,TSGFGPEGVNIQY
TRBV30,TRBJ1-1,AWSVRAIEAF
TRBV20-1,NA,SARPGSKDEQY
TRBV10-3,TRBJ2-3,AISESTPSGGRVRSTDTQY
TRBV11-2,TRBJ2-3,AGSLDADTQY
TRBV30,TRBJ1-4,AWRRPGAEWGKLF
TRBV6-2/TRBV6-3,TRBJ2-1,ASGLASYNEQF
TRBV18,TRBJ2-5,ASSPQLQETQY
TRBV3-1,NA,ASSSRLEGTQY
TRBV6-1,TRBJ1-2,AAITGDYGYT